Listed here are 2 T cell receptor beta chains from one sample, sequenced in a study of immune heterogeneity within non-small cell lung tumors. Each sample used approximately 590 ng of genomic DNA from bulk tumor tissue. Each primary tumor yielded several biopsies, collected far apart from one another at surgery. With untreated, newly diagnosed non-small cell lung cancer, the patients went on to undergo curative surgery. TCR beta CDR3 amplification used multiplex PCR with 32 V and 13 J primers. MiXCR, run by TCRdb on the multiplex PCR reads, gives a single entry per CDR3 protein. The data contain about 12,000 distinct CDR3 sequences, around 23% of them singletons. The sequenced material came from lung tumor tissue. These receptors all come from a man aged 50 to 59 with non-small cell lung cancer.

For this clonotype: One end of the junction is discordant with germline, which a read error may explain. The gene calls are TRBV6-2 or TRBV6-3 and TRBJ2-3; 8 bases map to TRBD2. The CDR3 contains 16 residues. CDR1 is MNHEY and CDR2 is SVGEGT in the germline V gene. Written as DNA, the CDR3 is TGTGCCAGCAGAAAGTGGAGTAGCGGGGTCACACATACGGAGTATTTT. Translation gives CASRKWSSGVTHTEYF.

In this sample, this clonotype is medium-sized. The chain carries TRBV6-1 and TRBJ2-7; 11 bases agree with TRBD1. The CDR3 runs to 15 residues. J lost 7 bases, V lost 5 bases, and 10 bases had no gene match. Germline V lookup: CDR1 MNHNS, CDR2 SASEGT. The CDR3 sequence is CASSPRTGGAWEQYF. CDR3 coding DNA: TGTGCCAGCAGTCCCCGGACAGGGGGCGCGTGGGAGCAGTACTTC.